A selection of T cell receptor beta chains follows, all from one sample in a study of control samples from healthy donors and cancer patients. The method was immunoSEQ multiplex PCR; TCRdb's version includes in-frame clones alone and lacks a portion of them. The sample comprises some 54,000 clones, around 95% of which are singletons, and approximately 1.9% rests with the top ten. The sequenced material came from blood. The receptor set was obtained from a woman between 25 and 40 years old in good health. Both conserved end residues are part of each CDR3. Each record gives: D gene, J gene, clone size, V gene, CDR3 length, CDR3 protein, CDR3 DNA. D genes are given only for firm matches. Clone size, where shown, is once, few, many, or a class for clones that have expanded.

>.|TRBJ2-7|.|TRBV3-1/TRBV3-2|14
CASSLWTSSYEQYF
TGTGCCAGCAGCCTGTGGACAAGCTCCTACGAGCAGTACTTC
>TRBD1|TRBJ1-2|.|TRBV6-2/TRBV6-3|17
CASSPKSPGQHVYGYTF
TGTGCCAGCAGCCCTAAGTCCCCGGGACAGCACGTCTATGGCTACACCTTC
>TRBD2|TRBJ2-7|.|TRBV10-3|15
CAISESIQRDYEQYF
TGTGCCATCAGTGAGTCCATCCAGCGGGACTACGAGCAGTACTTC
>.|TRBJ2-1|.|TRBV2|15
CASSEYPDGGTVQFF
TGTGCCAGCAGTGAATATCCGGACGGAGGTACAGTGCAGTTCTTC
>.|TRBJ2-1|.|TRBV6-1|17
CASSEVVRPANYNEQFF
TGTGCCAGCAGTGAAGTCGTGAGACCTGCCAACTACAATGAGCAGTTCTTC
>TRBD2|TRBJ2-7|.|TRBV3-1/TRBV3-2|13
CASSRDYGYEQYF
TGTGCCAGCAGCCGGGACTACGGCTACGAGCAGTACTTC
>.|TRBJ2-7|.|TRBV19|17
CASSISNSRGKAYGQYF
TGTGCCAGTAGTATTTCGAACTCGCGGGGAAAGGCCTACGGGCAGTACTTC
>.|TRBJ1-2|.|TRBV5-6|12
CATQGSDYGYTF
TGTGCCACCCAGGGGAGCGACTATGGCTACACCTTC
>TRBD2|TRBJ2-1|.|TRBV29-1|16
CSVDMGTSGGYNEQFF
TGCAGCGTGGATATGGGGACTAGCGGGGGATACAATGAGCAGTTCTTC
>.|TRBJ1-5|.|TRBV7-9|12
CASSLGNQPQHF
TGTGCCAGCAGCTTAGGGAATCAGCCCCAGCATTTT
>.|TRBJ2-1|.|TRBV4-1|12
CASSQVFGEQFF
TGCGCCAGCAGCCAAGTTTTCGGCGAGCAGTTCTTC
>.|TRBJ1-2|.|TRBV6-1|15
CASSESSEGSYGYTF
TGTGCCAGCAGTGAAAGTTCTGAGGGGAGCTATGGCTACACCTTC
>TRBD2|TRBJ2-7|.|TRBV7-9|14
CASSPNAGGVEQYF
TGTGCCAGCAGCCCCAACGCGGGAGGAGTCGAGCAGTACTTC
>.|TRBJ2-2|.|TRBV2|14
CASSRLANTGELFF
TGTGCCAGCTCGAGACTAGCGAACACCGGGGAGCTGTTTTTT
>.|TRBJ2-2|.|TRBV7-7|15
CASSLTDGITGELFF
TGTGCTAGCAGCCTAACCGATGGGATCACCGGGGAGCTGTTTTTT
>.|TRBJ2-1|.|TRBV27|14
CASVSWTNNNEQFF
TGTGCCAGCGTTTCCTGGACAAATAACAATGAGCAGTTCTTC
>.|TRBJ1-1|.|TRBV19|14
CASRLTGMNTEAFF
TGTGCCAGTAGACTGACAGGTATGAACACTGAAGCTTTCTTT
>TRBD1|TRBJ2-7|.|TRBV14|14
CASSQMTGGYEQYF
TGTGCCAGCAGCCAGATGACAGGGGGCTACGAGCAGTACTTC
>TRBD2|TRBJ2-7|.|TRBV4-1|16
CASSQSMTSGQYEQYF
TGCGCCAGCAGCCAAAGCATGACTAGCGGTCAATACGAGCAGTACTTC
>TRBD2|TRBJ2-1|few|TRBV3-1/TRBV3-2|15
CASSRPSGRGNEQFF
TGTGCCAGCAGCCGGCCTAGCGGGAGAGGGAATGAGCAGTTCTTC
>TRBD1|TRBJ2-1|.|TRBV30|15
CAWSVPGGTYNEQFF
TGTGCCTGGAGTGTACCAGGGGGCACCTACAATGAGCAGTTCTTC
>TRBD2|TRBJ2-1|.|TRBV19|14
CASSIPGLASSQFF
TGTGCCAGTAGTATCCCGGGACTAGCGAGTTCACAGTTCTTC
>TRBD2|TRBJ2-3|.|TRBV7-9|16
CASSLSSGRSTDTQYF
TGTGCCAGCAGCTTAAGTAGCGGGAGGAGCACAGATACGCAGTATTTT
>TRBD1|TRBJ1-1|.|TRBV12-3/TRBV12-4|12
CASSLSDRDAFF
TGTGCCAGCAGCTTATCGGACAGGGATGCTTTCTTT
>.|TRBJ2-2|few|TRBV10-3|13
CASNQGEAGELFF
TGTGCCAGCAACCAGGGAGAAGCCGGGGAGCTGTTTTTT
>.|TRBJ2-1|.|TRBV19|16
CASSRAGIPLYNEQFF
TGTGCCAGTAGTAGGGCAGGGATACCCCTGTACAATGAGCAGTTCTTC
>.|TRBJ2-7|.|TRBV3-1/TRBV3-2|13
CASSPADHYEQYF
TGTGCCAGCAGCCCAGCCGACCACTACGAGCAGTACTTC
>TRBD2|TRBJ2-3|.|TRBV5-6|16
CASSGPAGGSTDTQYF
TGTGCCAGCAGCGGACCAGCGGGAGGCAGCACAGATACGCAGTATTTT
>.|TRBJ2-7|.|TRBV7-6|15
CASSLRRDAFYEQYF
TGTGCCAGCAGCCTCCGACGGGACGCATTCTACGAGCAGTACTTC
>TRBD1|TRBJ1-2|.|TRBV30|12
CAGDRGSYGYTF
TGTGCCGGGGACAGGGGCAGCTATGGCTACACCTTC